One and the same sample provided the 24 T cell receptor beta chains below, sequenced in a study of neurological immune-mediated disorders. TCRdb processed the 5' RACE reads anew with MiXCR; each CDR3 protein has one entry. Here the sample spans tens of thousands of distinct CDR3 sequences, approximately 4.5% being singletons. Sample: PBMCs. The receptors derive from a woman in her fifties or sixties with multiple sclerosis.

The chain uses TRBV20-1 and TRBJ2-4; the match to TRBD1 covers 8 bases. V shed 5 bases and J 1 base; nucleotides not matched to a gene: 1. There are 13 residues in the CDR3. The germline gives CDR1 DFQATT, CDR2 SNEGSKA (reference sequence). In nucleotides, the CDR3 is TGCAGTGCTTGGACAGGGGCCAAAAACATTCAGTACTTC. It translates to CSAWTGAKNIQYF.

In this sample, this clonotype turned up many times. V gene TRBV6-2 or TRBV6-3 combines with J gene TRBJ2-1, with 7 positions matching TRBD2. The germline V gene encodes CDR1 MNHEY and CDR2 SVGEGT. The CDR3 covers 13 residues. J gave up 5 bases and V 7 bases, and 5 bases lay outside the gene matches. The CDR3 is CASNYLADNEQFF. The DNA of the CDR3 is TGTGCCAGCAACTACCTAGCGGACAATGAGCAGTTCTTC.

This clonotype turned up a few times. V and J are TRBV12-3 or TRBV12-4 and TRBJ2-7; 8 bases match TRBD1. The CDR3 contains 12 residues. V trimming: 10 bases; J trimming: 2 bases; junction bases outside the gene matches: 4. Written as DNA, the CDR3 is TGTGCCACCGGGACAGGCCCCTACGAGCAGTACTTC. This sequence encodes CATGTGPYEQYF.

In this sample, this clonotype turned up many times. The chain uses TRBV20-1 and TRBJ2-5; a weak D match, TRBD2 (6 bases). The CDR3 runs 15 residues. V was cut by 0 bases and J by 2 bases, with 13 bases left in between. Germline V gene data show CDR1 as DFQATT and CDR2 as SNEGSKA (reference sequence). The CDR3 loop is CSARDGRGEQETQYF. DNA of the CDR3: TGCAGTGCTAGAGATGGGCGGGGAGAACAAGAGACCCAGTACTTC.

This clonotype was seen a handful of times. The chain is built from TRBV20-1 and TRBJ2-7, with D possibly matching TRBD2 (5 bases). This CDR3 has 11 residues. Germline lookup yields CDR1 DFQATT and CDR2 SNEGSKA (reference sequence). Trimming stripped 5 bases from V and 3 bases from J, with 8 bases between. This chain's CDR3 is CSAWTGYEQYV. The CDR3 coding sequence is TGCAGTGCTTGGACTGGCTACGAGCAGTACGTC.

Many counts were recorded for this clonotype. The chain couples TRBV10-3 to TRBJ2-5; TRBD1 is a possible D gene (5 bases). The germline V gene encodes CDR1 ENHRY and CDR2 SYGVKD. The CDR3 runs 14 residues. V was trimmed by 10 bases and J by 0 bases, leaving 15 bases between them. CDR3 region: CATAGQGHQETQYF. Written as DNA, the CDR3 is TGTGCCACCGCCGGGCAGGGCCACCAAGAGACCCAGTACTTC.

This clonotype came up many times. This rearrangement joins TRBV6-2 or TRBV6-3 to TRBJ2-1, with 9 bases matching TRBD2. Germline CDR1 reads MNHEY; CDR2 reads SVGEGT. The CDR3 spans 15 residues. The J segment lost 7 bases and the V segment lost 4 bases, leaving 8 bases of the junction unmatched. Here the CDR3 reads CASSLKAGGWNEQFF. DNA of the CDR3: TGTGCCAGCAGTTTGAAGGCGGGGGGGTGGAATGAGCAGTTCTTC.

This clonotype was counted many times. This chain uses TRBV9 with TRBJ2-7; D ambiguous. The CDR3 consists of 14 residues. Between the trimmed V and J ends, which lost 3 bases and 2 bases, there was a span of 12 bases. Germline V gene lookup returns CDR1 SGDLS and CDR2 YYNGEE. This CDR3 is CASSASDLAYEQYF. In DNA, the CDR3 is TGTGCCAGCAGCGCCTCAGATTTGGCCTACGAGCAGTACTTC.

The chain joins TRBV7-2 to TRBJ2-3; no firm D call. Germline V gene sequence: CDR1 SGHTA, CDR2 FQGNSA. Trimming pared 5 bases from V and 9 bases from J, leaving 12 bases between. The CDR3 has 12 residues. The CDR3 sequence is CASSQVIETQYF. The DNA of the CDR3 is TGTGCCAGCAGCCAGGTCATAGAAACGCAGTATTTT.

This clonotype was seen a handful of times. The rearrangement joins TRBV15 to TRBJ2-3; the D is unclear. Trimming shortened V by 3 bases and J by 5 bases, and 6 bases separated the two germline ends. The CDR3 length is 12 residues. CDR1 LNHNV and CDR2 YYDKDF come from the germline V gene (reference sequence). The CDR3, as DNA: TGTGCCACCAGCAGCCTCGGAGATACGCAGTATTTT. Protein: CATSSLGDTQYF.

Many counts were recorded for this clonotype. The chain is built from TRBV20-1 and TRBJ1-1; D is unresolved. The CDR3 totals 12 residues. Germline V gene data show CDR1 as DFQATT and CDR2 as SNEGSKA (reference sequence). Trimming shortened V by 3 bases and J by 1 base, and 6 bases separated the two germline ends. The CDR3 nucleotides are TGCAGTGCTAGGAGGCAGAACACTGAAGCTTTCTTT. It translates to CSARRQNTEAFF.

CDR3 in amino acids: CATRGGGGSGANVLTF. In DNA, the CDR3 is TGTGCCACCCGGGGAGGGGGCGGATCTGGGGCCAACGTCCTGACTTTC. The rearrangement joins TRBV10-3 to TRBJ2-6; D is perhaps TRBD1 or TRBD2 (7 bases each). This CDR3 is 16 amino acids long. Germline V lookup: CDR1 ENHRY, CDR2 SYGVKD. V lost 10 bases and J 1 base, leaving 17 bases between the germline ends.

The sample holds a few counts of this clonotype. This chain connects TRBV4-1 to TRBJ1-3, with a tentative D call TRBD1 (5 bases). This CDR3 has 15 residues. Looked up from germline, CDR1 is MGHRA and CDR2 is YSYEKL. V was trimmed by 1 base and J by 7 bases, leaving 14 bases between them. This CDR3 is CASSQGRGARNTIYF. CDR3 bases: TGCGCCAGCAGCCAAGGGAGAGGGGCCCGGAACACCATATATTTT.

This clonotype came up many times. The chain links TRBV4-1 to TRBJ2-1; D call uncertain. The germline CDR1 and CDR2 sequences are MGHRA and YSYEKL. This CDR3 comprises 13 residues. V dropped 4 bases and J dropped 4 bases, with 8 bases sitting between them. This CDR3 reads CASSPTWYNEQFF. The CDR3 DNA is TGCGCCAGCAGCCCGACTTGGTACAATGAGCAGTTCTTC.

The sample holds a few counts of this clonotype. The V call is TRBV20-1, the J call TRBJ2-5, with TRBD2 matching over 12 bases. V lost 5 bases and J lost 1; bases outside the gene matches: 8. From germline, CDR1 is DFQATT and CDR2 SNEGSKA (reference sequence). The CDR3 consists of 16 residues. DNA of the CDR3: TGCAGTGCTGCCGGACTAGCGGGACCCCTCCAAGAGACCCAGTACTTC. This sequence encodes CSAAGLAGPLQETQYF.

Of note for this clonotype: This likely comes from a read error, as the CDR3 has no conserved phenylalanine or tryptophan at its end. This rearrangement joins TRBV4-1 to TRBJ1-5; 11 bases match TRBD1. J was trimmed by 5 bases and V by 4 bases; bases with no gene match: 4. CDR3 length: 15 residues. Germline V gene data show CDR1 as MGHRA and CDR2 as YSYEKL. CDR3: CASSPRTGGYQPQHN. In nucleotides, the CDR3 is TGCGCCAGCAGCCCCAGGACAGGGGGCTATCAGCCCCAGCATAAT.

This clonotype came up many times. This chain connects TRBV2 to TRBJ1-4; D is ambiguous. From germline, CDR1 is SNHLY and CDR2 FYNNEI. The V and J ends lost 1 base and 12 bases respectively, with 9 bases between them. The CDR3 runs to 12 residues. The CDR3 DNA reads as TGTGCCAGCAGTGAAGAGAGGGATGAACTGTTTTTT. This sequence encodes CASSEERDELFF.

This clonotype showed up many times. The genes are TRBV4-2 and TRBJ2-1; the D call may be TRBD1 or TRBD2 (5 bases each). The CDR3 is 13 amino acids. The ends were cut back, 0 bases at V and 9 bases at J, with 9 bases in the middle. Germline CDR1 reads LGHNA; CDR2 reads YNFKEQ. The CDR3, as DNA: TGTGCCAGCAGCCAAGATCTCGGGGCTGAGCAGTTCTTC. Its translation is CASSQDLGAEQFF.

This clonotype was seen many times. This rearrangement joins TRBV5-1 to TRBJ1-1; tentatively, D is TRBD1 (5 bases). Germline CDR1 reads SGHRS; CDR2 reads YFSETQ. Trimming removed 4 bases from V and 1 base from J, with 8 bases in between. CDR3 length: 13 residues. The CDR3 region is CASSHDRNTEAFF. As DNA, the CDR3 is TGCGCCAGCAGCCACGACAGGAACACTGAAGCTTTCTTT.

The sample holds many counts of this clonotype. The chain has TRBV15 and TRBJ1-4; D perhaps matches TRBD1 (5 bases). This CDR3 contains 14 residues. From germline, CDR1 is LNHNV and CDR2 YYDKDF (reference sequence). V gave up 4 bases and J gave up 10 bases, with 16 bases separating them. CDR3 region: CATSIDSSGGKLFF. CDR3 nucleotide sequence: TGTGCCACCAGCATTGACAGTTCAGGTGGAAAACTGTTTTTT.

This clonotype was seen many times. The chain links TRBV9 to TRBJ2-2; the match to TRBD2 covers 9 bases. The length of the CDR3 is 14 residues. Germline-derived CDR1 and CDR2 are SGDLS and YYNGEE. The junction had 2 bases not matched to a gene; V was cut back by 2 bases and J by 6 bases. This CDR3 is CASSVGGRAGELFF. The CDR3 DNA reads as TGTGCCAGCAGCGTTGGCGGGAGGGCCGGGGAGCTGTTTTTT.

Ten or more counts support this clonotype. V usage is TRBV7-9 and J usage is TRBJ2-7; 10 bases are shared with TRBD2. This CDR3 is 17 amino acids long. Per the germline V gene, CDR1 is SEHNR and CDR2 is FQNEAQ (reference sequence). V gave up 6 bases and J gave up 0 bases; unmatched junction bases: 11. Written as DNA, the CDR3 is TGTGCCAGCAGTCTCCTAGCGGGGGCCCCGAGCTCCTACGAGCAGTACTTC. It encodes CASSLLAGAPSSYEQYF.

This clonotype was seen many times. The chain couples TRBV5-1 to TRBJ2-5; TRBD2 aligns across 7 bases. Trimming cost V 4 bases and J 2 bases; bases outside gene matches: 8. This CDR3 comprises 15 residues. Germline loops: CDR1 SGHRS, CDR2 YFSETQ. For the CDR3, the DNA is TGCGCCAGCAGCCCACTGGCTAGCGGACAAGAGACCCAGTACTTC. It yields the protein CASSPLASGQETQYF.

This clonotype was counted a few times. At one end, the junction sequence differs from germline, possibly due to a read error. V and J are TRBV7-8 and TRBJ1-5, with 12 bases identical to TRBD1. The CDR3 spans 17 residues. Germline CDR1 SGHVS, CDR2 FQNEAQ. CDR3 sequence reads: CARSWDRGQHSNQPQNF. The CDR3 DNA follows: TGTGCCAGGAGTTGGGACAGGGGGCAACATAGCAATCAGCCCCAGAATTTT.